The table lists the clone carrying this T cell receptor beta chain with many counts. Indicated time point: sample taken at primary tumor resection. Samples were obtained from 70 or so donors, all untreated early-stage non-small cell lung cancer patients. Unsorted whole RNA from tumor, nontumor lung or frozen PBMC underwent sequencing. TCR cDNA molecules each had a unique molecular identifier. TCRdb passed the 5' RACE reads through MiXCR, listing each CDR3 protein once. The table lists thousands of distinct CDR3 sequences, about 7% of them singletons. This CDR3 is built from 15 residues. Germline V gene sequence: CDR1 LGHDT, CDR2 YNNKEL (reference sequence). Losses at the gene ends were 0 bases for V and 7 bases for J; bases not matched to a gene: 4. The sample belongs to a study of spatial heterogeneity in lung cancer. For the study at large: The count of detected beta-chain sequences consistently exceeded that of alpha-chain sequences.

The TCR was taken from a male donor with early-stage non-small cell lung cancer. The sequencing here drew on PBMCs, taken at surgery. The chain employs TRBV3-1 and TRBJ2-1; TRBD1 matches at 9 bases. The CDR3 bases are TGTGCCAGCAGCCAAGAAGGACAGGGGAGGAATGAGCAGTTCTTC. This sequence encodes CASSQEGQGRNEQFF.